Shown below are 3 T cell receptor beta chains from a single sample sequenced in a study of cytomegalovirus exposure and HLA in healthy donors (TCRdb year 2017). Library creation used the immunoSEQ multiplex PCR assay. For the multiplex PCR, a mixture combining 60 forward primers for TCR Vbeta segments and 13 reverse primers for TCR Jbeta segments was used. TCRdb stores this immuneACCESS table with in-frame sequences only. Part of the clones is absent; in the studies checked, under half of the shortfall reflects unresolved V genes, and no reason is known for the rest. The table for this sample lists roughly 100,000 clones; 82% of them were counted only once. The leading ten clones occupy under 4% of the sample. The material sequenced was PBMCs. These receptors all come from a man in his fifties or sixties in good health and CMV-seronegative.

The chain links TRBV5-6 to TRBJ2-7, with 12 bases identical to TRBD2. Germline trimming cut 4 bases from V and 3 bases from J; bases unmatched to any gene: 8. The germline V gene encodes CDR1 SGHDT and CDR2 YYEEEE. This CDR3 comprises 16 residues. The CDR3 loop is CASSPNGLAGIYEQYF. CDR3 coding DNA: TGTGCCAGCAGCCCTAATGGACTAGCGGGAATCTACGAGCAGTACTTC.

The count of this clone is one. The chain uses TRBV9 and TRBJ2-1; 7 bases are shared with TRBD2. The ends lost 0 bases at V and 6 bases at J; junction bases unmatched: 21. Germline CDR1 reads SGDLS; CDR2 reads YYNGEE. The CDR3 spans 20 residues. CDR3 sequence: CASSVAYVRPGREPSNEQFF. CDR3 nucleotides: TGTGCCAGCAGCGTAGCTTACGTTAGACCGGGGCGGGAGCCCAGCAATGAGCAGTTCTTC. The variable domain in full, with the rest retrieved from reference TRBV9 and TRBJ2-1, is DSGVTQTPKHLITATGQRVTLRCSPRSGDLSVYWYQQSLDQGLQFLIQYYNGEERAKGNILERFSAQQFPDLHSELNLSSLELGDSALYFCASSVAYVRPGREPSNEQFFGPGTRLTVL.

The chain recombines TRBV27 with TRBJ2-2; D gene uncertain. CDR3 size: 12 residues. Germline V gene lookup returns CDR1 MNHEY and CDR2 SMNVEV (reference sequence). Trimming removed 6 bases from V and 4 bases from J, with 6 bases in between. The CDR3 DNA follows: TGTGCCAGCAGATACTTCACCGGGGAGCTGTTTTTT. This gives the protein CASRYFTGELFF.